Listed below are T cell receptor beta chains from one sample, sequenced in a study of cytomegalovirus exposure and HLA in healthy donors. Profiling relied on immunoSEQ multiplex PCR, and the TCRdb table lists in-frame clones only, not all of them. Here the sample spans around 200,000 clones, around four fifths being singletons. The sequencing sample was made of PBMCs. Receptors were obtained from a woman in her thirties or forties in good health and CMV-seronegative. The CDR3 runs from the conserved cysteine through the conserved F or W.

v_call: TRBV4-2
j_call: TRBJ1-2
cdr3_aa: CASSLGQGTLYGYTF

v_call: TRBV18
j_call: TRBJ1-1
cdr3_aa: CASSRDTEAFF

v_call: TRBV7-8
j_call: TRBJ2-2
cdr3_aa: CASSTGTSGTGELFF

v_call: TRBV5-5
j_call: TRBJ1-4
cdr3_aa: CASSYRTGEGEKLFF

v_call: TRBV19
j_call: TRBJ2-7
cdr3_aa: CASSMGQGYEQYF

v_call: TRBV19
j_call: TRBJ2-7
cdr3_aa: CASSVENRGSEQYF

v_call: TRBV19
j_call: TRBJ2-7
cdr3_aa: CASSSLTNTGGTYYEQYF

v_call: TRBV5-6
j_call: TRBJ2-3
cdr3_aa: CASSLGSGTSTDTQYF

v_call: TRBV5-4
j_call: TRBJ2-7
cdr3_aa: CASSLGGQGSYEQYF

v_call: TRBV9
j_call: NA
cdr3_aa: CASSVALQGDEQYF

v_call: TRBV6-9
j_call: TRBJ1-1
cdr3_aa: CASSQPQDRIGRDTEAFF

v_call: TRBV7-2
j_call: TRBJ2-1
cdr3_aa: CASSLAAGHEQFF

v_call: TRBV12-5
j_call: TRBJ2-7
cdr3_aa: CASGLVHGGGSEQYF

v_call: TRBV28
j_call: TRBJ2-3
cdr3_aa: CASSSRGRADTQYF

v_call: TRBV19
j_call: TRBJ2-7
cdr3_aa: CASSITRGPYEQYF

v_call: TRBV28
j_call: TRBJ2-7
cdr3_aa: CASSFPVRTSGKGSYEQYF

v_call: TRBV6-5
j_call: TRBJ2-6
cdr3_aa: CASSYGVPGANVLTF

v_call: TRBV10-3
j_call: TRBJ2-7
cdr3_aa: CAIRGRGPYEQYF

v_call: TRBV7-9
j_call: TRBJ1-1
cdr3_aa: CASSLQEGRKAFF

v_call: TRBV7-2
j_call: TRBJ2-7
cdr3_aa: CASSWGGGPDYEQYF

v_call: TRBV19
j_call: TRBJ2-3
cdr3_aa: CASSGRTGSTDTQYF

v_call: TRBV27
j_call: TRBJ2-5
cdr3_aa: CASSPKIDSRRETQYF

v_call: TRBV10-2
j_call: TRBJ2-7
cdr3_aa: CASSETGNYEQYF

v_call: TRBV9
j_call: TRBJ2-1
cdr3_aa: CASSITNEQFF

v_call: TRBV6-1
j_call: TRBJ2-3
cdr3_aa: CASSDRGLTDTQYF

v_call: TRBV11-1
j_call: TRBJ2-1
cdr3_aa: CASSLVDKTYNEQFF

v_call: TRBV5-1
j_call: TRBJ2-5
cdr3_aa: CASSLWSGPQETQYF

v_call: TRBV6-6
j_call: TRBJ1-1
cdr3_aa: CASSQFVLRQDTEAFF

v_call: TRBV6-5
j_call: TRBJ2-7
cdr3_aa: CASSLLAGGRHEQYF

v_call: TRBV27
j_call: TRBJ2-5
cdr3_aa: CASSFKETQYF

v_call: TRBV9
j_call: TRBJ2-7
cdr3_aa: CASSMGQGWNYEQYF

v_call: TRBV6-6
j_call: TRBJ1-5
cdr3_aa: CASSPLVRNQPQHF

v_call: TRBV19
j_call: TRBJ2-7
cdr3_aa: CASSILDLGTSGSKSVHEQYF

v_call: TRBV7-9
j_call: TRBJ1-1
cdr3_aa: CASIQEGGRRTEAFF

v_call: TRBV30
j_call: NA
cdr3_aa: CASQGVPNPYEQYF

v_call: TRBV2
j_call: TRBJ1-1
cdr3_aa: CASDRGRTEAFF

v_call: TRBV7-9
j_call: TRBJ2-1
cdr3_aa: CSSSFGTGVRNEQFF

v_call: TRBV5-1
j_call: TRBJ2-2
cdr3_aa: CASSLQGGTGELFF

v_call: TRBV7-2
j_call: TRBJ1-2
cdr3_aa: CASSPGGAGNYGYTF

v_call: TRBV7-6
j_call: TRBJ2-2
cdr3_aa: CASSLGVVKRTGELFF

v_call: TRBV10-2
j_call: TRBJ1-6
cdr3_aa: CASSESRGSPLHF

v_call: TRBV7-9
j_call: TRBJ2-1
cdr3_aa: CASSPHADWEQFF

v_call: TRBV6-1
j_call: TRBJ1-5
cdr3_aa: CASSDRYRVGQPQHF

v_call: TRBV27
j_call: NA
cdr3_aa: CASSPLAPSSYEQYF

v_call: TRBV27
j_call: TRBJ2-1
cdr3_aa: CASSFGTSGYNEQFF

v_call: TRBV27
j_call: TRBJ2-2
cdr3_aa: CASSPQGYGGELFF

v_call: TRBV19
j_call: TRBJ2-1
cdr3_aa: CASSTLAGPYNEQFF

v_call: TRBV7-9
j_call: TRBJ2-3
cdr3_aa: CASSPPGLAGRTDTQYF

v_call: TRBV25-1
j_call: TRBJ2-6
cdr3_aa: CASREYSGANVLTF

v_call: TRBV6-5
j_call: TRBJ1-6
cdr3_aa: CASSAGTVYSPLHF

v_call: TRBV7-9
j_call: TRBJ2-7
cdr3_aa: CATSFAGGYKVEQYF

v_call: TRBV18
j_call: TRBJ1-4
cdr3_aa: CASSHRGTNEKLFF

v_call: TRBV7-2
j_call: TRBJ2-7
cdr3_aa: CASSFGLAGFYEQYF

v_call: TRBV7-8
j_call: TRBJ1-5
cdr3_aa: CASSFTPKQGTSNQPQHF

v_call: TRBV7-9
j_call: TRBJ2-3
cdr3_aa: CASSQVQRAQYF